Sequencing of this T cell receptor beta chain was carried out in a study of T cell responses to AZD1222 COVID-19 vaccine. Findings and limits, study-wide: Donors were largely white British and mainly female; clonal diversity was possibly underestimated. Spike-specific TCRs gained breadth and depth after people received two AZD1222 doses. As reported, nearly half of all spike-specific TCRs target variant regions that are unmutated.

Using immunoSEQ multiplex PCR, the repertoire was profiled, and TCRdb retains in-frame clones only, with some absent. Of about 96,000 clones detected, roughly 88% appear once; the ten largest clones hold roughly 24%. Comment on this clone: Its antigen is undetermined.

The germline CDR1 and CDR2 sequences are MNHEY and SVGAGI. The ends were cut back, 6 bases at V and 1 base at J, with 13 bases in the middle. This CDR3 region has 14 residues. V is TRBV6-5 and J is TRBJ2-7, with D possibly called TRBD1 or TRBD2 (5 bases each). The TCR sequence derives from an adult in good health. The sample consisted of peripheral blood, taken on day 0 of AZD1222 vaccination. The CDR3 protein is CASRPGRSSYEQYF. CDR3 in DNA: TGTGCCAGCAGGCCGGGACGGTCGTCCTACGAGCAGTACTTC.